Below, 12 T cell receptor beta chains from the same sample are listed, as sequenced in a study of T cell changes during pregnancy in multiple sclerosis. The method was immunoSEQ multiplex PCR; TCRdb's version includes in-frame clones alone and lacks a portion of them. Here the sample spans 75,000 to 80,000 clones, roughly 93% being singletons. The sequences come from peripheral blood, collected in the second trimester of pregnancy. Receptors originate from a female donor in good health, enrolled as a control in a pregnancy study.

The chain links TRBV5-4 to TRBJ2-1, with 7 bases fitting TRBD1. Trimming at V came to 4 bases and at J to 4 bases, leaving 11 bases not matched to a gene. Germline lookup yields CDR1 SGHNT and CDR2 YYREEE (reference sequence). The CDR3 is 16 residues long. For the CDR3, the DNA is TGTGCCAGCAGCCCCCCTACGGGACAGACTTACAATGAGCAGTTCTTC. The encoded protein is CASSPPTGQTYNEQFF.

This rearrangement joins TRBV5-4 to TRBJ2-1; TRBD1 is a possible D gene (7 bases). This CDR3 has 14 amino acids. V lost 4 bases to trimming and J lost 4 bases, with 12 bases between them. Germline loops: CDR1 SGHNT, CDR2 YYREEE (reference sequence). The CDR3, as DNA: TGTGCCAGCAGCCGCGCAGGGGGGTACAATGAGCAGTTCTTC. Translated: CASSRAGGYNEQFF.

The chain recombines TRBV6-5 with TRBJ2-5; 7 nucleotides line up with TRBD2. V shed 4 bases and J 7 bases; nucleotides not matched to a gene: 12. Germline CDR1 MNHEY, CDR2 SVGAGI. This CDR3 is 15 amino acids long. The CDR3 bases are TGTGCCAGCAGTTGGGGGGGGGACCTACCAGGGACCCAGTACTTC. Translated, it gives CASSWGGDLPGTQYF.

The chain employs TRBV4-2 and TRBJ1-1; possibly TRBD1 for D (6 bases). The CDR3 has 15 residues. V was shortened by 3 bases and J by 7 bases, with 18 bases between the two germline ends. Germline V gene data show CDR1 as LGHNA and CDR2 as YNFKEQ. The CDR3 DNA sequence: TGTGCCAGCAGCCAGGAAAGTGGGGGGGCCCTTGAAGCTTTCTTT. Translation gives CASSQESGGALEAFF.

The V call is TRBV20-1, the J call TRBJ1-1, with 8 bases lining up with TRBD1. CDR3 length: 11 amino acids. V gave up 4 bases and J gave up 8 bases; unmatched junction bases: 3. Germline V lookup: CDR1 DFQATT, CDR2 SNEGSKA (reference sequence). The CDR3 loop reads CSATQGGEAFF. Written as DNA, the CDR3 is TGCAGTGCTACACAGGGGGGGGAAGCTTTCTTT.

The chain carries TRBV15 and TRBJ1-2, with D hard to call. The CDR3 spans 14 residues. Germline lookup yields CDR1 LNHNV and CDR2 YYDKDF (reference sequence). V lost 0 bases, J lost 2 bases, and 7 bases lay in between. The CDR3 here is CATSRDRVNYGYTF. The CDR3 DNA is TGTGCCACCAGCAGAGATCGGGTAAACTATGGCTACACCTTC.

The rearrangement uses TRBV13 and TRBJ1-1; 7 positions agree with TRBD1. The junction had 12 bases not matched to a gene; V was cut back by 4 bases and J by 4 bases. Germline V lookup: CDR1 PRHDT, CDR2 FYEKMQ (reference sequence). The CDR3 loop spans 16 amino acids. The CDR3 reads CASSSSEGASGTEAFF. CDR3 in DNA: TGTGCCAGCAGCTCCTCCGAGGGGGCGAGTGGCACTGAAGCTTTCTTT.

The V and J genes are TRBV6-4 and TRBJ1-1; 7 bases are shared with TRBD1. Per germline, CDR1 MRHNA and CDR2 SNTAGT. The CDR3 runs 13 residues. The V gene end was trimmed by 5 bases and the J gene end by 5 bases; junction bases not matched to a gene: 5. This chain's CDR3 is CASSSTGDTEAFF. In nucleotides, the CDR3 is TGTGCCAGCAGTTCAACAGGGGATACTGAAGCTTTCTTT.

This clone was found once. V is TRBV30 and J is TRBJ2-3; TRBD2 matches 9 bases. Germline V gene sequence: CDR1 GTSNPN, CDR2 SVGIG (reference sequence). The CDR3 runs 14 residues. Losses at the gene ends were 2 bases for V and 1 base for J; bases not matched to a gene: 1. The CDR3 nucleotides are TGTGCCTGGAGTCCTAGCGGGGGCACAGATACGCAGTATTTT. It codes for CAWSPSGGTDTQYF. Full variable domain (outside the CDR3, taken from reference TRBV30 and TRBJ2-3): SQTIHQWPATLVQPVGSPLSLECTVEGTSNPNLYWYRQAAGRGLQLLFYSVGIGQISSEVPQNLSASRPQDRQFILSSKKLLLSDSGFYLCAWSPSGGTDTQYFGPGTRLTVL.

The chain recombines TRBV18 with TRBJ1-4, with 8 nucleotides matching TRBD1. With V trimmed by 4 bases and J by 8 bases, 9 bases remained unmatched. CDR1 is KGHSH and CDR2 is LQKENI in the germline V gene. The CDR3 sequence is 15 residues long. CDR3 bases: TGTGCCAGCTCACAATCGACAGGGGTACAAGAAAAACTGTTTTTT. Encoded protein: CASSQSTGVQEKLFF.

The gene calls are TRBV14 and TRBJ2-1, with 12 bases lining up with TRBD2. With 4 bases clipped from V and 4 bases from J, the junction kept 8 bases outside the gene matches. CDR3 size: 17 residues. Germline V gene lookup returns CDR1 SGHDN and CDR2 FVKESK. This CDR3 is CASSRWTTSGGYNEQFF. The CDR3 nucleotides are TGTGCCAGCAGCCGGTGGACAACTAGCGGGGGGTACAATGAGCAGTTCTTC.

The chain employs TRBV19 and TRBJ2-2, with TRBD1 as a possible D gene (6 bases). The CDR3 is made up of 14 amino acids. V was clipped by 6 bases and J by 0 bases, with 8 bases between them. Germline V gene lookup returns CDR1 LNHDA and CDR2 SQIVND (reference sequence). As DNA, the CDR3 is TGTGCCAGTAGGGACAGAACGAACACCGGGGAGCTGTTTTTT. Protein: CASRDRTNTGELFF. The variable domain in full, completed from reference TRBV19 and TRBJ2-2, reads DGGITQSPKYLFRKEGQNVTLSCEQNLNHDAMYWYRQDPGQGLRLIYYSQIVNDFQKGDIAEGYSVSREKKESFPLTVTSAQKNPTAFYLCASRDRTNTGELFFGEGSRLTVL.